This TCR beta chain was recorded in a study of T-cell memory formation after mild COVID-19. Study overall: The two donors had largely donor-specific TCR clusters.

There are a few counts of this clonotype. The antigen remains unidentified. TCRalpha and TCRbeta libraries used 5'RACE with constant-segment primers and UMIs. TCRdb processed the 5' RACE reads anew with MiXCR; each CDR3 protein has one entry. In the table there are hundreds of thousands of distinct CDR3 sequences, 16% of which are singletons. V lost 8 bases to trimming and J lost 0 bases, with 9 bases between them. This CDR3 spans 13 amino acids. Whole-study results and caveats: Later expanders leaned CD4+, whereas clones that contracted between day 15 and 85 were balanced CD4/CD8.

The chain carries TRBV5-7 and TRBJ2-4; D could derive from TRBD1 or TRBD2 (5 bases each). TRBV5-7 is an ORF, with its function uncertain. Input material: PBMCs or a T cell subset sorted from them (not recorded which). The sequence was collected from a man aged 18 to 29 who had mild COVID-19 (a few samples of this study predate the infection). Cell type and time point are not known. CDR3 bases: TGTGCCAGGAGGGGTTTAGCCAAAAACATTCAGTACTTC. This encodes CARRGLAKNIQYF.